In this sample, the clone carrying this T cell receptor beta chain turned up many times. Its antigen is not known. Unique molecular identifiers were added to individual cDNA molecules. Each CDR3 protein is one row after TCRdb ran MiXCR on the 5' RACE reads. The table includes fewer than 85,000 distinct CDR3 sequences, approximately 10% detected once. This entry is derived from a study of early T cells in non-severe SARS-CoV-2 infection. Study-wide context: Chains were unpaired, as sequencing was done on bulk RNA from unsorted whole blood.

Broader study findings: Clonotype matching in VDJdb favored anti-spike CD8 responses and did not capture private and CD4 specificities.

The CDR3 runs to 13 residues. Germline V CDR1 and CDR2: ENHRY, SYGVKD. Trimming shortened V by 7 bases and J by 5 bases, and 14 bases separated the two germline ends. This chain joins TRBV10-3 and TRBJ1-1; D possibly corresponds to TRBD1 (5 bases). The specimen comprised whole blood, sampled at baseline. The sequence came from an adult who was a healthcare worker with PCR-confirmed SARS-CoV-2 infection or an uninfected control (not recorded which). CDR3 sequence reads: CAITRALRTEAFF. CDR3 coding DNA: TGTGCCATCACCAGGGCGCTGCGAACTGAAGCTTTCTTT.